Each of the 22 T cell receptor beta chains below was sequenced from the same sample in a study of shared clonotypes between healthy human individuals. CD45RO-negative cells were positively selected for CCR7, leaving out terminally differentiated effector memory CD45RA+ cells. Using immunoSEQ multiplex PCR, the repertoire was profiled, and TCRdb retains in-frame clones only, with some absent. There are millions of clones in the sample; over 85% occur only once, and more than 0.95% lies in the top ten. The source material was naive CD8+ T cells sorted from blood. Source of these receptors: a man aged 18 to 35 in good health.

V usage is TRBV30 and J usage is TRBJ1-2, with TRBD1 matching 7 bases. Germline CDR1 is GTSNPN and CDR2 is SVGIG (reference sequence). This CDR3 has 13 residues. V was pared by 4 bases and J by 8 bases, with 10 bases of the junction left unmatched. The CDR3 region has the DNA TGTGCCTGGACACCAGGGGGGTTGGACGGCTACACCTTC. Translated: CAWTPGGLDGYTF.

The rearrangement uses TRBV7-9 and TRBJ2-1, with D perhaps TRBD2 (6 bases). CDR1 and CDR2 (germline): SEHNR, FQNEAQ (reference sequence). With 1 base removed from V and 12 bases from J, the gap between germline ends came to 10 bases. The CDR3 covers 12 residues. The CDR3 coding sequence is TGTGCCAGCAGCTTAGTGCGGGGATGGCAGTTCTTC. It yields the protein CASSLVRGWQFF.

The rearrangement links TRBV13 to TRBJ2-5; D tentatively fits TRBD1 or TRBD2 (5 bases each). This CDR3 is built from 16 residues. CDR1 is PRHDT, CDR2 FYEKMQ, per germline (reference sequence). The V gene lost 4 bases and the J gene lost 2 bases, with 17 bases spanning the gap. As DNA, the CDR3 is TGTGCCAGCAGCTCCCCCGAGGGGCCCGCTCAAGAGACCCAGTACTTC. Amino acid sequence: CASSSPEGPAQETQYF.

The chain carries TRBV4-1 and TRBJ2-7; D gene uncertain. The CDR3 is 13 residues long. CDR1 is MGHRA, CDR2 YSYEKL, per germline. The V gene lost 3 bases and the J gene lost 6 bases, with 12 bases spanning the gap. The CDR3 loop reads CASSQVFAVEQYF. In DNA form, the CDR3 reads TGCGCCAGCAGCCAGGTATTCGCGGTCGAGCAGTACTTC.

The chain employs TRBV5-1 and TRBJ2-5, with D perhaps being TRBD1 or TRBD2 (5 bases each). V gave up 0 bases and J gave up 1 base, with 16 bases separating them. The CDR3 is 17 amino acids. The germline CDR1 and CDR2 sequences are SGHRS and YFSETQ. CDR3 loop: CASSLAAGTPSQETQYF. The CDR3 DNA follows: TGCGCCAGCAGCTTGGCCGCCGGGACGCCATCCCAAGAGACCCAGTACTTC.

In regard to this clone: Other DNA sequences of this sample code for an identical CDR3. The chain recombines TRBV6-5 with TRBJ1-2; unclear D gene. The germline V gene has CDR1 MNHEY and CDR2 SVGAGI. The ends were cut back, 2 bases at V and 2 bases at J, with 6 bases in the middle. CDR3 length: 13 residues. CDR3 loop: CASSYGGNYGYTF. In DNA form, the CDR3 reads TGTGCCAGCAGTTACGGCGGGAACTATGGCTACACCTTC.

The J gene is TRBJ2-1, the V gene TRBV7-9; 12 bases agree with TRBD2. This CDR3 is 15 amino acids long. CDR1 is SEHNR and CDR2 is FQNEAQ in the germline V gene (reference sequence). J was trimmed by 2 bases and V by 7 bases; bases with no gene match: 3. The CDR3 DNA follows: TGTGCCAGCATCGGGACTAGCGGGCCCTACAATGAGCAGTTCTTC. Protein product: CASIGTSGPYNEQFF.

This sequence joins TRBV27 and TRBJ2-3; TRBD1 matches at 7 bases. Germline V CDR1 and CDR2: MNHEY, SMNVEV (reference sequence). CDR3 length: 16 amino acids. J lost 3 bases, V lost 6 bases, and 12 bases had no gene match. The CDR3 DNA follows: TGTGCCAGCAGGTCTTTACAGGGGACGCGGACAGATACGCAGTATTTT. Its protein product is CASRSLQGTRTDTQYF.

This sequence joins TRBV19 and TRBJ1-1; D is ambiguous. Trimming pared 10 bases from V and 0 bases from J, leaving 12 bases between. The germline V gene encodes CDR1 LNHDA and CDR2 SQIVND (reference sequence). There are 13 residues in the CDR3. CDR3 sequence: CATEDGLNTEAFF. CDR3 coding DNA: TGTGCCACTGAAGACGGGCTGAACACTGAAGCTTTCTTT.

The chain joins TRBV6-1 to TRBJ2-5; a possible D gene is TRBD1 (5 bases). Germline lookup yields CDR1 MNHNS and CDR2 SASEGT. Trimming cost V 3 bases and J 3 bases, with 17 bases left between them. CDR3 size: 16 residues. CDR3 loop: CASSDPRARGEETQYF. The CDR3, as DNA: TGTGCCAGCAGTGACCCCAGGGCTCGCGGAGAAGAGACCCAGTACTTC.

V is TRBV6-6 and J is TRBJ1-4, with D unclear. There are 15 residues in the CDR3. CDR1 and CDR2 from the germline V gene are MNHNY and SVGAGI (reference sequence). Trimming stripped 4 bases from V and 7 bases from J, with 16 bases between. The CDR3 nucleotides are TGTGCCAGCAGTTTCACCGGCACGGGCGGTGAAAAACTGTTTTTT. It yields the protein CASSFTGTGGEKLFF.

DNA for the CDR3: TGTGCCAGCAGCCTGAGGTGGGGGTCCGGGGCCAACGTCCTGACTTTC. Protein product: CASSLRWGSGANVLTF. The chain has TRBV5-8 and TRBJ2-6; D may correspond to TRBD1 or TRBD2 (5 bases each). Germline CDR1 is SGHTS and CDR2 is YDEGEE. V was cut by 4 bases and J by 4 bases, with 15 bases left in between. The CDR3 is made up of 16 amino acids.

The chain combines TRBV30 with TRBJ1-2; unclear D gene. The V end was cut by 2 bases, the J end by 8 bases, with 9 bases between. Germline CDR1 and CDR2: GTSNPN and SVGIG (reference sequence). The CDR3 has 11 amino acids. As DNA, the CDR3 is TGTGCCTGGAGTTCCCCGCGGGGCTACACCTTC. It translates to CAWSSPRGYTF. Together with reference TRBV30 and TRBJ1-2, the CDR3 gives the full variable domain: SQTIHQWPATLVQPVGSPLSLECTVEGTSNPNLYWYRQAAGRGLQLLFYSVGIGQISSEVPQNLSASRPQDRQFILSSKKLLLSDSGFYLCAWSSPRGYTFGSGTRLTVV.

The genes are TRBV4-3 and TRBJ2-3, with TRBD2 identical over 7 bases. Germline assignment: CDR1 LGHNA and CDR2 YSLEER. V gave up 4 bases and J gave up 6 bases; unmatched junction bases: 10. This CDR3 has 15 residues. CDR3 DNA sequence: TGCGCCAGCAGCCTAACTAGCGACCTCCAGGATACGCAGTATTTT. Its translation: CASSLTSDLQDTQYF.

The rearrangement links TRBV7-6 to TRBJ1-1; maybe TRBD1 (5 bases). The germline V gene has CDR1 SGHVS and CDR2 FNYEAQ. Between the trimmed V and J ends, which lost 4 bases and 0 bases, there was a span of 21 bases. The CDR3 covers 18 residues. The CDR3 DNA sequence: TGTGCCAGCAGCTCGACCCCTGGGGGGAACCGAATGAACACTGAAGCTTTCTTT. This encodes CASSSTPGGNRMNTEAFF.

The chain has TRBV4-1 and TRBJ1-5; a weak D match, TRBD1 (6 bases). Trimming took 4 bases from V and 4 from J, leaving 14 bases between them. From germline, CDR1 is MGHRA and CDR2 YSYEKL. This CDR3 has 15 amino acids. CDR3 sequence reads: CASSPERGGNQPQHF. CDR3 in DNA: TGCGCCAGCAGCCCTGAGAGGGGGGGAAATCAGCCCCAGCATTTT.

J is TRBJ2-7 and V is TRBV5-4, with D hard to call. There are 11 residues in the CDR3. V shed 3 bases and J shed 5 bases, with 6 bases lying between them. Germline CDR1 and CDR2: SGHNT and YYREEE (reference sequence). CDR3 residues: CASSSVNEQYF. As DNA, the CDR3 is TGTGCCAGCAGCTCTGTCAACGAGCAGTACTTC. The full variable domain, its missing parts supplied by reference TRBV5-4 and TRBJ2-7, is ETGVTQSPTHLIKTRGQQVTLRCSSQSGHNTVSWYQQALGQGPQFIFQYYREEENGRGNFPPRFSGLQFPNYSSELNVNALELDDSALYLCASSSVNEQYFGPGTRLTVT.

The rearrangement links TRBV9 to TRBJ1-2; weak D call: TRBD1 (6 bases). This CDR3 has 15 amino acids. V was pared by 4 bases and J by 1 base, with 14 bases between. The germline gives CDR1 SGDLS, CDR2 YYNGEE. This CDR3 reads CASSIHRDFNYGYTF. The CDR3 bases are TGTGCCAGCAGCATCCACAGGGACTTTAACTATGGCTACACCTTC.

The rearrangement joins TRBV28 to TRBJ2-7; tentatively, D is TRBD1 or TRBD2 (5 bases each). The CDR3 loop spans 14 amino acids. The V end lost 3 bases, the J end lost 6 bases, and 15 bases lay between the germline ends. The germline gives CDR1 MDHEN, CDR2 SYDVKM. CDR3 amino acids: CASSFLRGSGEQYF. The DNA for the CDR3 is TGTGCCAGCAGTTTCTTAAGGGGAAGCGGCGAGCAGTACTTC.

The chain couples TRBV7-9 to TRBJ1-2; 7 bases agree with TRBD1. The germline CDR1 and CDR2 sequences are SEHNR and FQNEAQ (reference sequence). The CDR3 spans 15 residues. Trimming removed 5 bases from V and 8 bases from J; junction bases left unmatched: 14. This CDR3 reads CASSRAADRENGYTF. In DNA, the CDR3 is TGTGCCAGCAGCAGGGCCGCAGACAGGGAGAACGGCTACACCTTC.

The chain recombines TRBV7-2 with TRBJ2-7, with D perhaps given as TRBD1 or TRBD2 (7 bases each). The CDR3 is made up of 15 amino acids. Trimming removed 5 bases from V and 5 bases from J, with 19 bases in between. Germline V CDR1 and CDR2: SGHTA, FQGNSA. The CDR3 sequence is CASSRTTGRVDEQYF. The CDR3 bases are TGTGCCAGCAGCAGGACGACAGGGAGGGTCGACGAGCAGTACTTC.

The chain combines TRBV19 with TRBJ2-3; 7 bases are shared with TRBD1. This CDR3 spans 14 amino acids. The V gene end was trimmed by 6 bases and the J gene end by 3 bases; junction bases not matched to a gene: 6. CDR1 LNHDA and CDR2 SQIVND come from the germline V gene (reference sequence). The chain's CDR3 is CASRETGKTDTQYF. CDR3 in DNA: TGTGCCAGTAGGGAGACAGGGAAGACAGATACGCAGTATTTT.